This T cell receptor beta chain came from a study of blood T cell repertoires in COVID-19. The wider study: The study drew acute and convalescent COVID-19 samples from the United States, Italy and Spain.

This clone was recorded a few times. The authors' processing: Amplified reference gene primers provided the basis for estimating nucleated cell counts. Assay: immunoSEQ multiplex PCR; the TCRdb copy retains only in-frame clones and omits some. V and J calls and clone size are as listed in that table; D and trimming were resolved from the DNA. The sample gives over 80,000 clones, roughly 86% of which show up once; less than 20% is in the top ten. The TCR originated in a human donor in a cohort sampled during active COVID-19. The sample was peripheral blood.

Here the CDR3 DNA reads TGCAGCGTGACAGGGGATGGAAACGAGCAGTACTTC. Protein product: CSVTGDGNEQYF. The chain links TRBV29-1 to TRBJ2-7; 8 bases line up with TRBD1. Looked up from germline, CDR1 is SQVTM and CDR2 is ANQGSEA. This CDR3 contains 12 residues. Unmatched junction bases numbered 6, after V lost 6 bases and J lost 5 bases.